This paragraph reports one T cell receptor beta chain. Authors' data handling: By means of reference gene primer amplification, nucleated cell counts were estimated. The assay was immunoSEQ multiplex PCR, and TCRdb's table has in-frame clones only and misses some. V, J and clone size are taken as reported in that table, and D and trimming were inferred from the DNA itself. This sample has hundreds of thousands of clones; 80% to 90% occur once, and the top ten carry over 0.75%. V lost 3 bases and J lost 8; bases outside the gene matches: 14. CDR3 length: 17 amino acids. CDR1 is MDHEN and CDR2 is SYDVKM in the germline V gene. The data stem from a study of blood T cell repertoires in COVID-19. Study at large: The analysed material was cDNA or gDNA that came from T cells, B-cell-depleted T cells, or PBMCs.

Individuals aged about 18 to 100 years were recruited from 24 US areas. The sample was PBMCs or T cells enriched from blood (not recorded which). This clonotype originated in a man aged 50-59 years who had been exposed to COVID-19. This rearrangement joins TRBV28 to TRBJ2-1; TRBD2 matches at 9 bases. The CDR3 reads CASSFGSGRPRNDEQFF. The CDR3 coding sequence is TGTGCCAGCAGTTTCGGGAGCGGGAGGCCCCGGAACGATGAGCAGTTCTTC.